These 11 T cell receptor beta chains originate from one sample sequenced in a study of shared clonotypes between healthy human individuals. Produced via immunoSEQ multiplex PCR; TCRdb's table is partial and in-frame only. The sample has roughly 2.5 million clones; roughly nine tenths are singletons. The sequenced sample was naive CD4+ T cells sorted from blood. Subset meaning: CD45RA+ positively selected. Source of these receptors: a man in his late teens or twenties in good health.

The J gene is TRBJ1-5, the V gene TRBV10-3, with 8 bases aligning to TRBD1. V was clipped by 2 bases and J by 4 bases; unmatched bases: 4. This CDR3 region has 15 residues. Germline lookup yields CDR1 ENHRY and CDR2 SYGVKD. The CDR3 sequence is CAISEVRGLNQPQHF. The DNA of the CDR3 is TGTGCCATCAGTGAGGTCAGGGGGCTGAATCAGCCCCAGCATTTT.

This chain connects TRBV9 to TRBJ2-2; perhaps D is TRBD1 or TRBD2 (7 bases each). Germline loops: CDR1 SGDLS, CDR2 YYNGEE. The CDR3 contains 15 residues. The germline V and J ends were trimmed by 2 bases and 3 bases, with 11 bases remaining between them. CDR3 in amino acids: CASSVRGGDTGELFF. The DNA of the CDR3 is TGTGCCAGCAGCGTCAGGGGGGGAGACACCGGGGAGCTGTTTTTT.

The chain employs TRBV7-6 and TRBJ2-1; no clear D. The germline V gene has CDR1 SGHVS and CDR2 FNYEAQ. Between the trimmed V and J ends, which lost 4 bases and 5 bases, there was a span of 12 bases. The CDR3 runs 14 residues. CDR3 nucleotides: TGTGCCAGCAGCTCCGTCGACGGTAACAATGAGCAGTTCTTC. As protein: CASSSVDGNNEQFF.

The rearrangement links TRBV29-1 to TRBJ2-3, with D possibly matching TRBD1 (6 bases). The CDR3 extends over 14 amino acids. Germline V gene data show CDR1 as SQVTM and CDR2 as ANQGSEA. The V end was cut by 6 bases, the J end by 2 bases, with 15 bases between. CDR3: CSVETGIFTDTQYF. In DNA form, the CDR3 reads TGCAGCGTCGAGACAGGAATATTCACAGATACGCAGTATTTT.

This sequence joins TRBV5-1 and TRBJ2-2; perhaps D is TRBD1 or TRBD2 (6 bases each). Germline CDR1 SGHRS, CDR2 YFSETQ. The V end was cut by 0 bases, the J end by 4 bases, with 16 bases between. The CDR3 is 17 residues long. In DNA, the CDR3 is TGCGCCAGCAGCTTGGCAGGGGACTTTTCCCTCACCGGGGAGCTGTTTTTT. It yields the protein CASSLAGDFSLTGELFF. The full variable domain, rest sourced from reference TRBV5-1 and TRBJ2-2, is KAGVTQTPRYLIKTRGQQVTLSCSPISGHRSVSWYQQTPGQGLQFLFEYFSETQRNKGNFPGRFSGRQFSNSRSEMNVSTLELGDSALYLCASSLAGDFSLTGELFFGEGSRLTVL.

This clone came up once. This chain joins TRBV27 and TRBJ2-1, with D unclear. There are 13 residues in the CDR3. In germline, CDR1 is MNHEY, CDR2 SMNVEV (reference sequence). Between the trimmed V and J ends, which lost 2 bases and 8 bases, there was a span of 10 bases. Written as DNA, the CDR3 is TGTGCCAGCAGTTTACGGTCCGATTATGAGCAGTTCTTC. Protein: CASSLRSDYEQFF.

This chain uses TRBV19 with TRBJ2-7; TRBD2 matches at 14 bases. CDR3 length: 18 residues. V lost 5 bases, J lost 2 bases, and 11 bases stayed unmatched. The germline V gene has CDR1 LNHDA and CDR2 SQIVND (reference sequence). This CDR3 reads CASSVRAGTSGSAYEQYF. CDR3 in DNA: TGTGCCAGTAGTGTGCGAGCCGGGACTAGCGGGAGTGCCTACGAGCAGTACTTC.

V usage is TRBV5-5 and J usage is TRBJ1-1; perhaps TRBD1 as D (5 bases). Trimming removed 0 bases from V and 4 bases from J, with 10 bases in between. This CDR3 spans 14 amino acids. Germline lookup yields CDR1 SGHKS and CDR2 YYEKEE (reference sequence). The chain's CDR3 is CASSLGRESTEAFF. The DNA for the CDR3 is TGTGCCAGCAGCTTGGGCAGGGAGAGCACTGAAGCTTTCTTT.

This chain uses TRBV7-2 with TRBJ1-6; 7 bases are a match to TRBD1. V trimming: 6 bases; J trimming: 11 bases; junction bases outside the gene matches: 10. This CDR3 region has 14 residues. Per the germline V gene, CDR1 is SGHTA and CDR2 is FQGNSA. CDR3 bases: TGTGCCAGCAGTCGGGACAGCTTAAAAACACCCCTCCACTTT. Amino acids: CASSRDSLKTPLHF.

CDR3 coding DNA: TGTGCCAGTAGTTCCCGTGGGACAGGGGCGAGCTATGGCTACACCTTC. Its protein is CASSSRGTGASYGYTF. The chain combines TRBV19 with TRBJ1-2, with 10 bases fitting TRBD1. The CDR3 length is 16 residues. The V gene end was trimmed by 5 bases and the J gene end by 4 bases; junction bases not matched to a gene: 10. CDR1 LNHDA and CDR2 SQIVND come from the germline V gene (reference sequence).

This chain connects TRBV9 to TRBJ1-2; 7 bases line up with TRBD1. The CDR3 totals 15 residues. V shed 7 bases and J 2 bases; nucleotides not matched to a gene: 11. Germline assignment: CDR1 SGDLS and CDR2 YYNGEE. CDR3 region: CASARGGTENYGYTF. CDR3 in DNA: TGTGCCAGCGCCAGGGGAGGGACAGAAAACTATGGCTACACCTTC.